A selection of T cell receptor beta chains follows, all from one sample in a study of tumor-infiltrating lymphocytes in localized non-small cell lung cancer. Some clones are missing from TCRdb's copy, which holds only in-frame ones; the method was immunoSEQ multiplex PCR. In the table there are about 22,000 clones, about 80% of which are singletons. Sequenced: lung tumor tissue. The receptors were sampled from a human donor with non-small cell lung cancer. Both conserved end residues are part of each CDR3. Each record gives: D gene, clone size, J gene, V gene, CDR3 protein, CDR3 DNA. D genes are given only for firm matches. The size of a clone is reported for some rows only, either as once, few or many, or as a class for expanded clones.

>-|few|TRBJ2-2|TRBV28
CASTLQGLGGTGELFF
TGTGCCAGCACCCTTCAGGGCTTAGGGGGAACCGGGGAGCTGTTTTTT
>-|-|TRBJ2-7|TRBV5-1
CASSLGTSHEQYF
TGCGCCAGCAGCTTGGGAACGTCCCACGAGCAGTACTTC
>-|-|TRBJ2-6|TRBV7-2
CASSQRGTGANVLTF
TGTGCCAGCAGCCAGAGGGGGACTGGGGCCAACGTCCTGACTTTC
>TRBD1|few|TRBJ1-1|TRBV28
CASSSRQGHTEAFF
TGTGCCAGCAGCTCCAGACAGGGTCACACTGAAGCTTTCTTT
>TRBD2|-|TRBJ2-1|TRBV18
CASSPLGLAGPYNEQFF
TGTGCCAGCTCACCTCTGGGACTAGCGGGTCCCTACAATGAGCAGTTCTTC
>TRBD1|-|TRBJ2-7|TRBV29-1
CSAGDRAYEQYF
TGCAGCGCCGGGGACAGAGCCTACGAGCAGTACTTC
>TRBD2|once|TRBJ2-7|TRBV19
CASSNGAGAKQYF
TGTGCCAGTAGTAACGGGGCGGGAGCCAAGCAGTACTTC
>-|-|TRBJ2-3|TRBV5-1
CASSLLAALTDTQYF
TGCGCCAGCAGCTTGTTAGCGGCCCTCACAGATACGCAGTATTTT
>TRBD2|-|TRBJ2-7|TRBV11-2
CASSLDKAGVYEQYF
TGTGCCAGCAGCTTAGATAAGGCGGGAGTCTACGAGCAGTACTTC
>-|few|TRBJ2-5|TRBV7-2
CASSLQGTVVLPQYF
TGTGCCAGCAGCTTACAGGGGACTGTAGTTTTGCCCCAGTACTTC
>-|-|TRBJ2-1|TRBV9
CASSVVGFGVNEQFF
TGTGCCAGCAGCGTAGTCGGATTCGGGGTTAATGAGCAGTTCTTC